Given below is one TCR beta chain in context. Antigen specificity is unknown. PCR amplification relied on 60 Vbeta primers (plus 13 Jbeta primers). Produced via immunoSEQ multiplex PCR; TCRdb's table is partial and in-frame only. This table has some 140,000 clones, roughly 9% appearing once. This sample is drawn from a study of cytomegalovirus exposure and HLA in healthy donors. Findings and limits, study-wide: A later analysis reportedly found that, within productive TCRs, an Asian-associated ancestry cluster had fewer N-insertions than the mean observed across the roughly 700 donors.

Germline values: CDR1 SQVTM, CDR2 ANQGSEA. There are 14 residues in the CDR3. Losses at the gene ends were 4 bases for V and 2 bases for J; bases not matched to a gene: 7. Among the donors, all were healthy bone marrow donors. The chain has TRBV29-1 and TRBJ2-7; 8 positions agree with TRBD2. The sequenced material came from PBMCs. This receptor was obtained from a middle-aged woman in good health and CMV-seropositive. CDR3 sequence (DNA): TGCAGCGTTGCAAGGCGGGGGGTTCCCTACGAGCAGTACTTC. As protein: CSVARRGVPYEQYF.